A single T cell receptor (beta chain) is shown here with its context. The antigen it binds to is not known. Base qualities are not at hand, and no much larger clone is one base apart. TCRdb records Illumina NovaSeq 6000 as the sequencer. Using 5'RACE with constant-segment primers, TCRalpha and TCRbeta cDNA libraries were constructed, with sample barcodes and unique molecular identifiers added in the process. RNA was extracted from every sample with Trizol reagent. The libraries were amplified in two PCR steps, and the second step added a second sample barcode and Illumina TruSeq adapters. Sequencing of the libraries was done on an Illumina NovaSeq, producing 2 x 150 bp paired-end reads. The authors processed their data as follows. The reads were demultiplexed and collapsed into UMI-guided consensus sequences using migec v1.2.7. Using mixcr v2.1.11, UMI consensuses were aligned to TRA and TRB V and J templates and then assembled into clonotypes. A clonotype was counted as expanded or contracted only if both edgeR and NoisET called the change significant, with noise models trained on biological replicates. edgeR calls used a false discovery rate-adjusted p below 0.01 and a log2 fold-change threshold of 1. As an exploratory analysis of dynamics, max-normalized trajectories of the 1000 most abundant clonotypes were examined with PCA combined with hierarchical clustering. Each responding clone was given a CD4 or CD8 phenotype based on the CD4+ and CD8+ repertoires, which had been sequenced separately. Clones were called with MiXCR by TCRdb after fastp trimmed the public reads at Q25, and only in-frame beta chains were retained. One record per CDR3 amino acid sequence lists the most common genes and DNA. V and J calls and clone size were set by TCRdb, not the authors. The sample yields roughly 240,000 distinct CDR3 sequences; about 16% were counted once. The leading ten clones occupy less than 2.5% of the sample.

V is trimmed back by 5 bases and J by 0 bases, and the junction contains 5 bases that no gene match accounts for. For CDR1 and CDR2, the germline V gene (reference sequence) lists SEHNR and FQNEAQ. There are 17 amino acids in the CDR3, from cysteine to phenylalanine inclusive. The kept DNA is CDR3 alone, 51 bases in frame from the first base. PBMCs were isolated by Ficoll-Paque density gradient centrifugation. These data are taken from a study of T-cell memory formation after mild COVID-19 (dated by TCRdb to the early 2020s). Background on the whole study: Most TCR sequence clusters were specific to one of the two donors. Two young, previously healthy adult volunteers, one female and one male, were included in the cohort. Longitudinal TCRalpha and TCRbeta repertoire sequencing tracked T-cell clones expanding and contracting after mild COVID-19 in a couple of donors. Broad study findings and their caveats: SARS-CoV-2 specificity was not confirmed for the second-wave clones peaking on day 37. Some responding clones were found in pre-infection memory, which suggests that pre-existing cross-reactive memory T cells took part in the SARS-CoV-2 response. Only two mild cases were covered by the study, and larger cohorts that include severe cases with pre-infection samples were considered necessary. Contracting CD4+ clones were located mainly in the CM and EM memory subsets, whereas CD8+ clones were found to be enriched in EMRA. Balanced CD4/CD8 phenotypes were observed for clones contracting from day 15 to 85, whereas a bias towards CD4+ was observed for a second wave of clones expanding from day 15 to 37.

The sample was PBMCs or a T cell subset sorted from them (not recorded which). Rearrangement joined TRBV7-9 to TRBJ2-7, with 15 junctional bases fitting TRBD2. The clonotype was recovered from an adult woman who had mild COVID-19 (a few samples of this study predate the infection). The sample titles of this study are shuffled in the database, so cell type and time point are left out; the donor was told from shared clones. The CDR3 protein sequence reads: CASSGLAGGPGSYEQYF. The bases are TGTGCCAGCAGCGGACTAGCGGGAGGGCCCGGCTCCTACGAGCAGTACTTC.